This T cell receptor beta chain emerged from a study of cytomegalovirus exposure and HLA in healthy donors. On this clone itself: Its specificity is unknown.

Findings and limits, study-wide: Some highly shared sequence variants likely arose as a pipeline artifact. Some 17,000 TCR beta sequences were associated with HLA alleles at 0.05 false discovery rate in a later analysis.

Amplification used 60 Vbeta primers and 13 Jbeta primers. Sequencing was performed with immunoSEQ multiplex PCR; in TCRdb, only in-frame clones are kept and a portion is missing. The ten top clones account for 8.9%, within a sample of tens of thousands of clones. V lost 8 bases and J lost 7; bases outside the gene matches: 6. The length of the CDR3 is 14 residues. Per the germline V gene, CDR1 is SGHTA and CDR2 is FQGNSA. As for the donors, each was a healthy bone marrow donor. In nominal health when sampled, donors likely had unrecorded immune exposures nonetheless. This clonotype was sampled from a man aged 35 to 55 in good health and CMV-seropositive. The V and J genes are TRBV7-2 and TRBJ2-1; 12 bases are shared with TRBD2. Sequencing used PBMCs. CDR3 in DNA: TGTGCCAGCGGTAGGACTAGCGGGAATAATGAGCAGTTCTTC. Its protein product is CASGRTSGNNEQFF.